This TCR beta chain was captured by sequencing in a study of radiation and T cells in renal cell carcinoma. Study overall: Nephrectomy followed 15 Gy stereotactic body radiation by 4 weeks.

Repertoires were generated with immunoSEQ multiplex PCR, while TCRdb's copy carries only in-frame clones and drops some. There are 90,000 to 100,000 clones in the sample; about 88% occur only once, and approximately 8% lies in the top ten. This sample's time point: baseline pretreatment blood. The treatment here: 15 Gy SBRT to primary tumor, nephrectomy 4 weeks later. Trimming cost V 0 bases and J 7 bases, with 9 bases left between them. This CDR3 is built from 14 residues. Germline CDR1 and CDR2: MGHRA and YSYEKL. The chain combines TRBV4-1 with TRBJ1-4, with D possibly being TRBD1 (5 bases). This receptor was taken from a man aged 50-60 years with renal cell carcinoma. Sequencing used blood, obtained from a patient whose treatment included radiotherapy and nephrectomy. CDR3 region: CASSQEARVEKLFF. CDR3 DNA sequence: TGCGCCAGCAGCCAAGAAGCCAGGGTTGAAAAACTGTTTTTT.